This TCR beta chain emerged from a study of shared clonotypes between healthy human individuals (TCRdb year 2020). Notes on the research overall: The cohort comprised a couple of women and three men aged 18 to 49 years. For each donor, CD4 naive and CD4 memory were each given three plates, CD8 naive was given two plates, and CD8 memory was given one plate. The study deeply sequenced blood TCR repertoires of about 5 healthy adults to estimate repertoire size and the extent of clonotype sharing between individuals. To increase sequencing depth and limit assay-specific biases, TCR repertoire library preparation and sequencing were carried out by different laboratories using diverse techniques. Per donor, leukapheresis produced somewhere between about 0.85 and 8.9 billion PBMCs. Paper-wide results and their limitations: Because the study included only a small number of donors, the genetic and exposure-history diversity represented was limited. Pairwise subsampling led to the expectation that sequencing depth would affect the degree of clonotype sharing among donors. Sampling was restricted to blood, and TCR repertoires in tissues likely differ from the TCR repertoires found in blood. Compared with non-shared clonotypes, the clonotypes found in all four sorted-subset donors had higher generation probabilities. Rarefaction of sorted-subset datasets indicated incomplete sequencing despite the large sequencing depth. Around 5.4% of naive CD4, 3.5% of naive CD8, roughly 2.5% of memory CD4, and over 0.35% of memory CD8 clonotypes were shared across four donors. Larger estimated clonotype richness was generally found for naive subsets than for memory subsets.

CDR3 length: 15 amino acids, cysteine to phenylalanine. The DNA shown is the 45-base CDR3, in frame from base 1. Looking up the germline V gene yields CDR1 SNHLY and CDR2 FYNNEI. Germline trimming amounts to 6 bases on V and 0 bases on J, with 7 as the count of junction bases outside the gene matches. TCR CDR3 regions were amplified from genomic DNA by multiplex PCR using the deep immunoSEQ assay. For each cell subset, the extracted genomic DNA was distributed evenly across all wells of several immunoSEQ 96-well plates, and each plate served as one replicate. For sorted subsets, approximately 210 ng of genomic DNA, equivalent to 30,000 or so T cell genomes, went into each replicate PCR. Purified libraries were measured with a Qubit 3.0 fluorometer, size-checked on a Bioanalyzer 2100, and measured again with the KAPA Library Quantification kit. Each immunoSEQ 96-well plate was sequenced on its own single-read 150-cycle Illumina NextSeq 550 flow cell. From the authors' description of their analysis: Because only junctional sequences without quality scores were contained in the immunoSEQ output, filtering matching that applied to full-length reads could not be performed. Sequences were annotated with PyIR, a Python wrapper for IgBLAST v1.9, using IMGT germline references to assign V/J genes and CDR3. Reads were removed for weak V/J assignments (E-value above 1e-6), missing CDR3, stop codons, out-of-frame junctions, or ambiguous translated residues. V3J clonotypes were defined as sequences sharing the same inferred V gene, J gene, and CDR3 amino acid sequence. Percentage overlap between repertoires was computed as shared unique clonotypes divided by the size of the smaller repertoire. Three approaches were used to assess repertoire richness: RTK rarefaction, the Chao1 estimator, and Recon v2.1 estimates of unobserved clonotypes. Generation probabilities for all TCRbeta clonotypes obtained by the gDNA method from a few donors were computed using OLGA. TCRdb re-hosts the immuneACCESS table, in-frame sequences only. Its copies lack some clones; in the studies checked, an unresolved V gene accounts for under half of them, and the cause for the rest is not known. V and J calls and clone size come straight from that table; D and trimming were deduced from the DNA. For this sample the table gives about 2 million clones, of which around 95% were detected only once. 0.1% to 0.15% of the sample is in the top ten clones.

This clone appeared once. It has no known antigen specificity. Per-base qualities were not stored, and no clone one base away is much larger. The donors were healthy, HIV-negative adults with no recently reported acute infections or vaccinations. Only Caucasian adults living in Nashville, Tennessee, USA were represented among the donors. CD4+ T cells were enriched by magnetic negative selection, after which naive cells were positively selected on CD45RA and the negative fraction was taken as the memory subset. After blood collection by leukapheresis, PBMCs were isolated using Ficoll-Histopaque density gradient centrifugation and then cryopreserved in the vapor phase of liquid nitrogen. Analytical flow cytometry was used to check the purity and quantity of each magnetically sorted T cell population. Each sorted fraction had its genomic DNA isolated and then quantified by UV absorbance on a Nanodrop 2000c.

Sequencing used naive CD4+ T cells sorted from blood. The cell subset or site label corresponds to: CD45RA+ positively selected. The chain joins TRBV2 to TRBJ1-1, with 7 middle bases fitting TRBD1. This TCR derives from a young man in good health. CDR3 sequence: CASRPRRGMNTEAFF. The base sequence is TGTGCCAGCAGGCCCCGCAGGGGGATGAACACTGAAGCTTTCTTT.